This TCR beta chain emerged from a study of blood T cell repertoires in COVID-19. Per the authors' pipeline: Amplification from reference gene primers served as the basis for estimated nucleated cell counts. The protocol was immunoSEQ multiplex PCR, while the TCRdb copy is restricted to in-frame clones and leaves out a portion. D and trimming were read from the DNA, whereas the V and J calls and clone size are those reported in that table. The data hold a few hundred thousand clones, with approximately 86% observed a single time. Germline CDR1 reads MGHDK; CDR2 reads SYGVNS. CDR3 length equals 16 residues. The V and J ends lost 1 base and 5 bases, in that order; junction bases with no gene match: 5.

The specimen sequenced was peripheral blood. This clonotype originated in a human donor in a cohort sampled during active COVID-19. This rearrangement joins TRBV25-1 to TRBJ1-4, with TRBD1 matching over 9 bases. The CDR3 loop reads CASSEFSGQGNEKLFF. The CDR3 DNA reads TGTGCCAGCAGTGAATTTTCGGGACAGGGCAATGAAAAACTGTTTTTT.